This T cell receptor (beta chain) was captured by sequencing in a study of control samples from healthy donors and cancer patients. This CDR3 has 13 residues. Trimming cost V 0 bases and J 7 bases, with 7 bases left between them. Germline-derived CDR1 and CDR2 are MNHNS and SASEGT. Clones were sequenced by immunoSEQ multiplex PCR, and TCRdb holds only the in-frame ones, with some missing. The profile covers around 140,000 clones, with roughly 92% appearing a single time and 4.5% to 7% taken by the ten largest. The genes are TRBV6-1 and TRBJ1-5; D ambiguous. This TCR was sampled from a man between 18 and 29 years old in good health. The sequencing sample was made of blood. CDR3 protein: CASSEASWQPQHF. As DNA, the CDR3 is TGTGCCAGCAGTGAAGCGTCGTGGCAGCCCCAGCATTTT.